This T cell receptor beta chain was profiled in a study of blood T cell repertoires in COVID-19. About the research overall: The study drew acute and convalescent COVID-19 samples from the United States, Italy and Spain.

The CDR3 loop spans 18 amino acids. The V end lost 3 bases, the J end lost 2 bases, and 23 bases lay between the germline ends. Germline CDR1 LNHDA, CDR2 SQIVND (reference sequence). The Seattle patients, enrolled during active infection, were followed longitudinally. Sequenced by immunoSEQ multiplex PCR; TCRdb stores in-frame clones only, minus some. The sample gives around 150,000 clones, about 87% of which show up once; roughly 2.5% is in the top ten. The sample consisted of peripheral blood. This sequence originates from a human donor with COVID-19, enrolled during active disease. The donor label of this sample is uncertain. This sequence joins TRBV19 and TRBJ2-7; D gene ambiguous. The CDR3 reads CASSMQRQSSLDTYEQYF. DNA for the CDR3: TGTGCCAGTAGTATGCAACGCCAATCAAGCCTTGATACCTACGAGCAGTACTTC.